The 32 T cell receptor beta chains below were found in one sample sequenced in a study of cytomegalovirus exposure and HLA in healthy donors. Amplification used 60 Vbeta primers and 13 Jbeta primers. Repertoires were generated with immunoSEQ multiplex PCR, while TCRdb's copy carries only in-frame clones and drops some. The repertoire holds 50,000 or so clones, with over 60% as singletons. Material: PBMCs. These receptors originate from a woman in her forties or fifties in good health and CMV-seronegative.

This sequence joins TRBV9 and TRBJ1-2, with D hard to call. The V gene's germline CDR1 is SGDLS and CDR2 YYNGEE. The CDR3 is 12 amino acids. Trimming took 7 bases from V and 2 from J, leaving 9 bases between them. The CDR3 here is CASVDGNYGYTF. The DNA for the CDR3 is TGTGCCAGCGTCGACGGGAACTATGGCTACACCTTC.

The V and J genes are TRBV4-2 and TRBJ1-6; D is undetermined. V lost 0 bases to trimming and J lost 8 bases, with 17 bases between them. The CDR3 covers 17 residues. CDR1 LGHNA and CDR2 YNFKEQ come from the germline V gene. The CDR3 region is CASSQESRPFPDSPLHF. CDR3 coding DNA: TGTGCCAGCAGCCAAGAGTCGAGGCCTTTCCCGGATTCACCCCTCCACTTT.

The chain links TRBV5-1 to TRBJ2-1, with D perhaps TRBD1 (6 bases). This CDR3 is 14 amino acids long. Looked up from germline, CDR1 is SGHRS and CDR2 is YFSETQ. Trimming pared 4 bases from V and 6 bases from J, leaving 14 bases between. CDR3 DNA: TGCGCCAGCAGCAGGGAAGACAGGAGCAATGAGCAGTTCTTC. The encoded protein is CASSREDRSNEQFF.

This clone appeared a few times. This chain joins TRBV5-4 and TRBJ2-2, with a tentative D call TRBD2 (6 bases). This CDR3 region has 12 residues. Trimming cost V 5 bases and J 6 bases, with 8 bases left between them. Germline V CDR1 and CDR2: SGHNT, YYREEE (reference sequence). The CDR3, as DNA: TGTGCCAGCAGAATAGCGGCCGGGGAGCTGTTTTTT. Translating gives CASRIAAGELFF.

This rearrangement joins TRBV7-8 to TRBJ2-2; 7 positions agree with TRBD2. The CDR3 is 16 residues long. The ends lost 2 bases at V and 2 bases at J; junction bases unmatched: 5. The germline CDR1 and CDR2 sequences are SGHVS and FQNEAQ. The CDR3 DNA reads as TGTGCCAGCAGCTTACTTAGGGGACTAAACACCGGGGAGCTGTTTTTT. Residues: CASSLLRGLNTGELFF.

This sequence joins TRBV6-1 and TRBJ2-7, with TRBD1 matching 10 bases. Germline CDR1 MNHNS, CDR2 SASEGT. The CDR3 extends over 14 amino acids. J gave up 5 bases and V 7 bases, and 8 bases lay outside the gene matches. The CDR3 coding sequence is TGTGCCAGCAACTTCCGGGACAGGGGCAACGAGCAGTACTTC. Translated, it gives CASNFRDRGNEQYF.

The chain links TRBV5-6 to TRBJ1-4; maybe TRBD1 (5 bases). CDR1 is SGHDT, CDR2 YYEEEE, per germline. Trimming left V 4 bases short and J 8 bases short, with 15 bases between. The CDR3 sequence is 14 residues long. CDR3 DNA sequence: TGTGCCAGCAGCACCCAGGGAAGAGAGGAAAAACTGTTTTTT. It specifies CASSTQGREEKLFF.

V gene TRBV7-2 combines with J gene TRBJ2-1; 9 bases line up with TRBD2. Germline V gene data show CDR1 as SGHTA and CDR2 as FQGNSA. The ends lost 5 bases at V and 7 bases at J; junction bases unmatched: 6. The CDR3 runs 14 residues. CDR3 in amino acids: CASSQTSGGNEQFF. In DNA, the CDR3 is TGTGCCAGCAGCCAGACTAGCGGTGGTAATGAGCAGTTCTTC.

To note about this clone: An end of the junction differs from the germline gene, which may be a read error. The V call is TRBV4-1, the J call TRBJ2-3; 7 bases map to TRBD2. The CDR3 spans 16 residues. CDR1 is MGHRA and CDR2 is YSYEKL in the germline V gene. The CDR3 DNA reads as TGCGCCAGCAGCCAAGAGGCTAGCGGTCGCACAAATACGCAGTATTTT. Residues: CASSQEASGRTNTQYF.

The chain employs TRBV19 and TRBJ2-5; TRBD1 is a possible D gene (6 bases). The CDR3 length is 14 residues. Deletions cut 5 bases from V and 1 base from J, with 11 bases between. Germline CDR1 reads LNHDA; CDR2 reads SQIVND (reference sequence). CDR3 region: CASSSDRSQETQYF. DNA for the CDR3: TGTGCCAGTAGTTCTGACAGGAGCCAAGAGACCCAGTACTTC. The variable domain in full, with the rest retrieved from reference TRBV19 and TRBJ2-5, is DGGITQSPKYLFRKEGQNVTLSCEQNLNHDAMYWYRQDPGQGLRLIYYSQIVNDFQKGDIAEGYSVSREKKESFPLTVTSAQKNPTAFYLCASSSDRSQETQYFGPGTRLLVL.

The rearrangement joins TRBV9 to TRBJ2-5, with 7 bases that match TRBD2. The length of the CDR3 is 16 residues. The V segment lost 4 bases and the J segment 4 bases; nucleotides outside the gene matches: 13. Germline V lookup: CDR1 SGDLS, CDR2 YYNGEE. The CDR3 protein is CASSPQEGRVRETQYF. The DNA for the CDR3 is TGTGCCAGCAGCCCCCAGGAAGGGAGGGTAAGAGAGACCCAGTACTTC. Full variable domain (missing parts from reference TRBV9 and TRBJ2-5): DSGVTQTPKHLITATGQRVTLRCSPRSGDLSVYWYQQSLDQGLQFLIQYYNGEERAKGNILERFSAQQFPDLHSELNLSSLELGDSALYFCASSPQEGRVRETQYFGPGTRLLVL.

Relative to its sample, this clone is medium-sized. The genes are TRBV4-3 and TRBJ2-3; 15 nucleotides match TRBD2. The CDR3 loop spans 18 amino acids. The J segment lost 3 bases and the V segment lost 0 bases, leaving 4 bases of the junction unmatched. Germline values: CDR1 LGHNA, CDR2 YSLEER. In nucleotides, the CDR3 is TGCGCCAGCAGCCAAGAAGTGGGGACTAGCGGGAGGACAGATACGCAGTATTTT. This codes for CASSQEVGTSGRTDTQYF.

The genes are TRBV2 and TRBJ2-2; 8 bases agree with TRBD1. Germline loops: CDR1 SNHLY, CDR2 FYNNEI. The junction had 3 bases not matched to a gene; V was cut back by 5 bases and J by 1 base. The CDR3 covers 15 residues. As DNA, the CDR3 is TGTGCCAGCAGTCGCGGACAGGGGAACACCGGGGAGCTGTTTTTT. It translates to CASSRGQGNTGELFF. The full variable domain, in which reference TRBV2 and TRBJ2-2 provide the parts outside the CDR3, is EPEVTQTPSHQVTQMGQEVILRCVPISNHLYFYWYRQILGQKVEFLVSFYNNEISEKSEIFDDQFSVERPDGSNFTLKIRSTKLEDSAMYFCASSRGQGNTGELFFGEGSRLTVL.

This clone was counted once. The CDR3 protein is CASGRRTGDEKLFF. CDR3 DNA: TGCGCCAGCGGTAGAAGGACAGGGGATGAAAAACTGTTTTTT. The chain recombines TRBV5-1 with TRBJ1-4; 9 bases are shared with TRBD1. V lost 7 bases and J lost 6; bases outside the gene matches: 7. Germline CDR1 and CDR2: SGHRS and YFSETQ. The CDR3 has 14 amino acids.

This clone is a singleton in its sample. The rearrangement links TRBV19 to TRBJ2-7; TRBD1 matches at 9 bases. CDR1 is LNHDA, CDR2 SQIVND, per germline (reference sequence). This CDR3 has 15 residues. Losses at the gene ends were 5 bases for V and 3 bases for J; bases not matched to a gene: 8. The CDR3 here is CASSLKGTGSYEQYF. CDR3 nucleotide sequence: TGTGCCAGTAGTCTGAAGGGGACAGGGAGCTACGAGCAGTACTTC.

This clone occurred a few times. V gene TRBV7-6 combines with J gene TRBJ1-2; possibly TRBD1 for D (6 bases). CDR3 size: 14 residues. CDR1 and CDR2 (germline): SGHVS, FNYEAQ. Trimming took off 5 bases at V and 7 bases at J, with 17 bases between the two ends. The CDR3 nucleotides are TGTGCCAGCAGCCGTCTAGATAACAGGGTTGGCTACACCTTC. Translated: CASSRLDNRVGYTF.

The chain is built from TRBV30 and TRBJ1-1; D not resolved. The germline V gene encodes CDR1 GTSNPN and CDR2 SVGIG (reference sequence). The CDR3 is 13 amino acids. Deletions cut 2 bases from V and 4 bases from J, with 11 bases between. The CDR3 here is CAWSLGVSTEAFF. Here the CDR3 DNA reads TGTGCCTGGAGTCTAGGCGTGAGCACTGAAGCTTTCTTT.

Here the CDR3 DNA reads TGTGCCAGCAGTCTAGCGGGACCTAATTACGAGCAGTACTTC. It translates to CASSLAGPNYEQYF. The V and J genes are TRBV6-5 and TRBJ2-5; 9 bases are shared with TRBD2. The J call is uncertain, as TRBJ2-7 better fits the DNA end. The CDR3 runs to 14 residues. The V gene's germline CDR1 is MNHEY and CDR2 SVGAGI.

CDR3 protein: CASSLITSGGGPDTQYF. CDR3 bases: TGCGCCAGCAGCTTGATAACTAGCGGGGGTGGTCCAGATACGCAGTATTTT. The V gene is TRBV5-1, the J gene TRBJ2-3; TRBD2 agrees at 11 bases. V shed 1 base and J 4 bases; nucleotides not matched to a gene: 8. Germline-derived CDR1 and CDR2 are SGHRS and YFSETQ. The CDR3 has 17 amino acids.

This sequence joins TRBV19 and TRBJ1-2; possible D gene TRBD1, 5 bases. CDR3 length equals 13 residues. Germline assignment: CDR1 LNHDA and CDR2 SQIVND (reference sequence). V lost 9 bases and J lost 3, with 14 bases in between. CDR3 residues: CASLGGRDYGYTF. In DNA form, the CDR3 reads TGTGCCAGCCTTGGGGGGAGAGACTATGGCTACACCTTC.

The genes are TRBV6-6 and TRBJ1-2; D unresolved. This CDR3 is built from 11 residues. Looked up from germline, CDR1 is MNHNY and CDR2 is SVGAGI (reference sequence). Trimming left V 6 bases short and J 8 bases short, with 10 bases between. The CDR3 region is CASRSVKGYTF. CDR3 DNA: TGTGCCAGCAGGTCCGTAAAAGGCTACACCTTC.

A note on this clone: One junction end does not reproduce the germline sequence, and a read error may be involved. The chain combines TRBV14 with TRBJ1-2; 7 bases agree with TRBD1. In germline, CDR1 is SGHDN, CDR2 FVKESK. This CDR3 is 13 amino acids long. The CDR3 loop is CYPEVGGEDGYTF. The CDR3 region has the DNA TGCTATCCAGAGGTAGGGGGCGAGGATGGCTACACCTTC. Combining the CDR3 with reference TRBV14 and TRBJ1-2 gives the whole variable domain EAGVTQFPSHSVIEKGQTVTLRCDPISGHDNLYWYRRVMGKEIKFLLHFVKESKQDESGMPNNRFLAERTGGTYSTLKVQPAELEDSGVYFCYPEVGGEDGYTFGSGTRLTVV.

This clone was picked up many times. The J gene is TRBJ2-1, the V gene TRBV2; 8 bases match TRBD2. The CDR3 covers 16 residues. Germline CDR1 and CDR2: SNHLY and FYNNEI. V lost 7 bases to trimming and J lost 6 bases; unmatched junction nucleotides: 14. CDR3 sequence (DNA): TGTGCCAGCACCCTCTCCGGGACTAGAGGGGGCAATGAGCAGTTCTTC. It yields the protein CASTLSGTRGGNEQFF.

The V call is TRBV28, the J call TRBJ2-7; 8 nucleotides agree with TRBD1. This CDR3 is built from 14 residues. CDR1 is MDHEN and CDR2 is SYDVKM in the germline V gene. The junction had 3 bases not matched to a gene; V was cut back by 3 bases and J by 2 bases. For the CDR3, the DNA is TGTGCCAGCAGTTTGGGACAGGCGACCTACGAGCAGTACTTC. Translated, it gives CASSLGQATYEQYF. Variable domain in full (rest from reference TRBV28 and TRBJ2-7): DVKVTQSSRYLVKRTGEKVFLECVQDMDHENMFWYRQDPGLGLRLIYFSYDVKMKEKGDIPEGYSVSREKKERFSLILESASTNQTSMYLCASSLGQATYEQYFGPGTRLTVT.

The gene calls are TRBV7-2 and TRBJ1-2; 8 positions agree with TRBD1. This CDR3 is built from 15 residues. CDR1 and CDR2 from the germline V gene are SGHTA and FQGNSA. The V and J ends lost 1 base and 4 bases, in that order; junction bases with no gene match: 5. The CDR3: CASSLGTGPAYGYTF. The CDR3 DNA is TGTGCCAGCAGCTTAGGGACAGGGCCTGCCTATGGCTACACCTTC.

This clone was seen more than once but under ten times. The chain combines TRBV29-1 with TRBJ1-2, with TRBD1 identical over 8 bases. CDR3 length: 12 amino acids. After removal of 6 bases from V and 8 bases from J, the junction contained 8 bases not matched to a gene. CDR1 and CDR2 (germline): SQVTM, ANQGSEA. The DNA of the CDR3 is TGCAGCGTGGGAGCAGGGGGCGTCGGCTACACCTTC. Amino acid sequence: CSVGAGGVGYTF.

This clone was recorded only once. J is TRBJ1-6 and V is TRBV6-5; possibly TRBD1 for D (5 bases). Trimming stripped 0 bases from V and 7 bases from J, with 10 bases between. Per germline, CDR1 MNHEY and CDR2 SVGAGI. CDR3 size: 15 residues. The CDR3 DNA follows: TGTGCCAGCAGTTACTCGATTCGGGGGAATTCACCCCTCCACTTT. It codes for CASSYSIRGNSPLHF.

The CDR3 protein is CASSYSFSGETYEQYF. The CDR3 DNA is TGTGCCAGCAGTTACTCGTTTAGCGGGGAGACCTACGAGCAGTACTTC. V gene TRBV6-5 combines with J gene TRBJ2-5; TRBD2 matches 8 bases. The J call is in doubt because the DNA end fits TRBJ2-7 better. This CDR3 has 16 amino acids. Per germline, CDR1 MNHEY and CDR2 SVGAGI.

The rearrangement joins TRBV28 to TRBJ2-2, with D possibly matching TRBD1 (5 bases). The CDR3 is 14 amino acids. Trimming shortened V by 10 bases and J by 3 bases, and 15 bases separated the two germline ends. CDR1 MDHEN and CDR2 SYDVKM come from the germline V gene. The CDR3 protein is CATTDPVDTGELFF. The CDR3 region has the DNA TGTGCCACGACAGACCCAGTGGACACCGGGGAGCTGTTTTTT.

This clone has a handful of counts. The chain recombines TRBV5-1 with TRBJ2-1; D call uncertain. Trimming removed 4 bases from V and 2 bases from J, with 10 bases in between. The CDR3 runs to 14 residues. The germline gives CDR1 SGHRS, CDR2 YFSETQ. This chain's CDR3 is CASSGGDPYNEQFF. The CDR3 DNA is TGCGCCAGCAGCGGCGGAGATCCCTACAATGAGCAGTTCTTC.

The rearrangement uses TRBV9 and TRBJ2-7; possible D gene TRBD2, 5 bases. The CDR3 contains 14 residues. CDR1 and CDR2 (germline): SGDLS, YYNGEE. With 1 base removed from V and 0 bases from J, the gap between germline ends came to 8 bases. The CDR3: CASSVSGYSYEQYF. CDR3 bases: TGTGCCAGCAGCGTAAGCGGTTACTCCTACGAGCAGTACTTC.

The J gene is TRBJ1-2, the V gene TRBV6-1; D gene ambiguous. The length of the CDR3 is 13 residues. From germline, CDR1 is MNHNS and CDR2 SASEGT. Trimming took 6 bases from V and 0 from J, leaving 8 bases between them. CDR3 protein: CASRTRTNYGYTF. The CDR3 region has the DNA TGTGCCAGCAGGACAAGAACTAACTATGGCTACACCTTC.